This T cell receptor (beta chain) was recovered during a study of blood T cells in healthy people across ages. It was with a sample-barcoded 5' primer and a J-beta primer mix that a second PCR of roughly 7 to 12 cycles was run. TCRdb processed the 5' RACE reads anew with MiXCR; each CDR3 protein has one entry. This table holds 1.5 million to 2 million distinct CDR3 sequences, roughly 50% found once. Findings of the study overall: While age rose, TCR beta diversity per million T cells dropped in a roughly linear way. Bulk PBMC profiling left naive and antigen-experienced comparisons inconclusive.

In each sample, at least 7 million PBMCs were isolated. This clonotype was seen a few times. Its antigen is as yet unknown. Germline assignment: CDR1 SGHAT and CDR2 FQNNGV. The CDR3 has 15 residues. V gave up 1 base and J gave up 5 bases; unmatched junction bases: 4. This TCR was sampled from a woman aged 40 to 50 in good health. Sequencing was performed on blood. The V gene is TRBV11-2, the J gene TRBJ2-1; 8 bases are shared with TRBD1. The CDR3 DNA reads as TGTGCCAGCAGCTTAGTTCAGGGGGCACACAATGAGCAGTTCTTC. Its translation: CASSLVQGAHNEQFF.